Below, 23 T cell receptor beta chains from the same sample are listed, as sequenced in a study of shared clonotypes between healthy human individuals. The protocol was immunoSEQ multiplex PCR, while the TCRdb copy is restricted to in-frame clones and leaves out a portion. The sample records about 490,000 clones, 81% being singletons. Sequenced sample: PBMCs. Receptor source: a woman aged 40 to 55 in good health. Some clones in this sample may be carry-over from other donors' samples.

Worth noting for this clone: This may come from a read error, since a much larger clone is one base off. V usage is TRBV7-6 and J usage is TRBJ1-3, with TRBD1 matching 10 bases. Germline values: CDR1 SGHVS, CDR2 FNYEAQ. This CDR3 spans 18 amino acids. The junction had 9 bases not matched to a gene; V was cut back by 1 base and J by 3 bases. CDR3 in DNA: TGTGCCAGCAGCTTAGTGAGACAGGGGGCGTACTATGGAAACACCATATATTTT. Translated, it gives CASSLVRQGAYYGNTIYF. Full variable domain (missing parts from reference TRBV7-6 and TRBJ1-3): GAGVSQSPRYKVTKRGQDVALRCDPISGHVSLYWYRQALGQGPEFLTYFNYEAQQDKSGLPNDRFSAERPEGSISTLTIQRTEQRDSAMYRCASSLVRQGAYYGNTIYFGEGSWLTVV.

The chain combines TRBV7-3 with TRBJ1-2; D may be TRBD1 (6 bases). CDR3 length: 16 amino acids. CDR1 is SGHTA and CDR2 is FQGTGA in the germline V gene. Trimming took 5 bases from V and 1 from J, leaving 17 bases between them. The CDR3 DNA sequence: TGTGCCAGCAGCCAGGAGGGTGGACAGCTTAACTATGGCTACACCTTC. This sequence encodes CASSQEGGQLNYGYTF.

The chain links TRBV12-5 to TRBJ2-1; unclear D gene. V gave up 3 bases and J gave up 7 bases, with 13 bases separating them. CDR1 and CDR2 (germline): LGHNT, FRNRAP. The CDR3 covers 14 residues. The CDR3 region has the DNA TGTGCTAGTGGTTTTGGGAACCGGTTGAATGAGCAGTTCTTC. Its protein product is CASGFGNRLNEQFF.

CDR3 sequence reads: CATSREILAGVAYEQYF. CDR3 DNA: TGTGCCACCAGCAGAGAAATTTTAGCGGGAGTGGCCTACGAGCAGTACTTC. The chain combines TRBV15 with TRBJ2-7; 9 positions match TRBD2. CDR1 LNHNV and CDR2 YYDKDF come from the germline V gene (reference sequence). CDR3 length: 17 amino acids. After removal of 0 bases from V and 2 bases from J, the junction contained 8 bases not matched to a gene.

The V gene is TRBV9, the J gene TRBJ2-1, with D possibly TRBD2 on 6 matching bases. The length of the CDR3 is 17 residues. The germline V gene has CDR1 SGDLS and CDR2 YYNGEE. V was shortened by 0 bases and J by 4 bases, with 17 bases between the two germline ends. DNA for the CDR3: TGTGCCAGCAGCGTAGACCCCCTGCGGGGAAAATACAATGAGCAGTTCTTC. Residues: CASSVDPLRGKYNEQFF.

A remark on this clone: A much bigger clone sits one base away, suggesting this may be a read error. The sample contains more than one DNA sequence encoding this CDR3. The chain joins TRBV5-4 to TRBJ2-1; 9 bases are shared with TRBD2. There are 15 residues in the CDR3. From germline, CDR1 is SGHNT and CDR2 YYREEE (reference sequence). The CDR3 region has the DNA TGTGCTAGCAGCTATAGCGGGAGCGGAGGAGATGAGCAGTTCTTC. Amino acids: CASSYSGSGGDEQFF. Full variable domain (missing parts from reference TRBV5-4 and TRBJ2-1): ETGVTQSPTHLIKTRGQQVTLRCSSQSGHNTVSWYQQALGQGPQFIFQYYREEENGRGNFPPRFSGLQFPNYSSELNVNALELDDSALYLCASSYSGSGGDEQFFGPGTRLTVL.

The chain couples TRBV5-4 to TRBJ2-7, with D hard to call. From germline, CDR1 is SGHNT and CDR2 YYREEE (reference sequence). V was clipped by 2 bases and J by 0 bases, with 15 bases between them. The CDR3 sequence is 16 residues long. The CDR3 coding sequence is TGTGCCAGCAGCTTCGCGAAGGGTGGAAGCTCCTACGAGCAGTACTTC. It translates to CASSFAKGGSSYEQYF.

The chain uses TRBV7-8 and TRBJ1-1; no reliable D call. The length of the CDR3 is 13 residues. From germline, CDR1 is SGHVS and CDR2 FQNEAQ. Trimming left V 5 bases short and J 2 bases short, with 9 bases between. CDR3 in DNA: TGTGCCAGCAGCCCCGGCCCCAACACTGAAGCTTTCTTT. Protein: CASSPGPNTEAFF.

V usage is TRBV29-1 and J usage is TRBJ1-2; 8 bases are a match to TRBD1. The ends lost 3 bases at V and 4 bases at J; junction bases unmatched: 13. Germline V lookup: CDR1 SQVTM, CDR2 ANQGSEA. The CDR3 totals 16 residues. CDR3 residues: CSVDGVRGRASYGYTF. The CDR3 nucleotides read TGCAGCGTTGATGGGGTCAGGGGGCGCGCAAGCTATGGCTACACCTTC.

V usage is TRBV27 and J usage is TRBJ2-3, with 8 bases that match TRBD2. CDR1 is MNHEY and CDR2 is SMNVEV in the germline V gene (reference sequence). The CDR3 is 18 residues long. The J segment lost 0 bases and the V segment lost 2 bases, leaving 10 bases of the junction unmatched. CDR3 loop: CASSLRLAGWTSTDTQYF. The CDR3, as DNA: TGTGCCAGCAGTTTAAGGCTAGCGGGTTGGACTAGCACAGATACGCAGTATTTT.

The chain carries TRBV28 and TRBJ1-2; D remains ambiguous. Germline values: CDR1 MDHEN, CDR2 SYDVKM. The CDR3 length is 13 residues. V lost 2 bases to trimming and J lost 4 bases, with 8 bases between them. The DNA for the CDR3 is TGTGCCAGCAGTTTAGGAGTGACCTATGGCTACACCTTC. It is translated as CASSLGVTYGYTF.

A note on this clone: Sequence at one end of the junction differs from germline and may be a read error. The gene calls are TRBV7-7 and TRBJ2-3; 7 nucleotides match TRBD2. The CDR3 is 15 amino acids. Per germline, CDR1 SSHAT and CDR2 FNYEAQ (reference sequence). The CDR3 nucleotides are TGTGCTAGCAGCTTAGGGCGGGGGAGCACAGATACGCAGTATTTT. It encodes CASSLGRGSTDTQYF.

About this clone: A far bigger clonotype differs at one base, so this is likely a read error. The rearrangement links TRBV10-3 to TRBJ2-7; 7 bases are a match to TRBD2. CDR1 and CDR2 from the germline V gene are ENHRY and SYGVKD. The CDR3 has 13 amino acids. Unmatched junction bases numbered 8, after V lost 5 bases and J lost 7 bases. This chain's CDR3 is CAISNLAGHEQYF. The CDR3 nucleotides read TGTGCCATCAGTAATTTAGCGGGTCATGAGCAGTACTTC.

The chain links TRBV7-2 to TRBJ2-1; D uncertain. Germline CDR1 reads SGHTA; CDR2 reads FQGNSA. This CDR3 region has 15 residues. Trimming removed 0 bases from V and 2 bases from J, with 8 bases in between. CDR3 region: CASSLAQVTYNEQFF. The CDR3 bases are TGTGCCAGCAGCTTAGCGCAGGTGACCTACAATGAGCAGTTCTTC.

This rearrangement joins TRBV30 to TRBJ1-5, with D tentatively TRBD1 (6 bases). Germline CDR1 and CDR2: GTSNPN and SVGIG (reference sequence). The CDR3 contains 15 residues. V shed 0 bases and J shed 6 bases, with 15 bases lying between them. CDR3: CAWSVRGAWGQPQHF. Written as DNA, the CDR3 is TGTGCCTGGAGTGTACGGGGGGCTTGGGGTCAGCCCCAGCATTTT. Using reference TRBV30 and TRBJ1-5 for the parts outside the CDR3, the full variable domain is SQTIHQWPATLVQPVGSPLSLECTVEGTSNPNLYWYRQAAGRGLQLLFYSVGIGQISSEVPQNLSASRPQDRQFILSSKKLLLSDSGFYLCAWSVRGAWGQPQHFGDGTRLSIL.

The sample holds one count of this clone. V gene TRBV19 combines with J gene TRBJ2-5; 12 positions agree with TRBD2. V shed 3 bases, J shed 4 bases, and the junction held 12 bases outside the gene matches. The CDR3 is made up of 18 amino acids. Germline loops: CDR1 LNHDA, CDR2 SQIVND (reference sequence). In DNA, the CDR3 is TGTGCCAGTAGTATGGGGCTAGCGGGAGGGCTTCGCGGAGAGACCCAGTACTTC. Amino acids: CASSMGLAGGLRGETQYF.

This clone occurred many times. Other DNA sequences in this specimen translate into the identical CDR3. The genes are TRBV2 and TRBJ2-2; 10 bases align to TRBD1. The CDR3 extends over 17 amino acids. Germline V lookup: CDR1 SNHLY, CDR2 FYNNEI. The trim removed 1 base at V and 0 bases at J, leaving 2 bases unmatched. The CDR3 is CASSEEGTGANTGELFF. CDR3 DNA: TGTGCCAGCAGTGAAGAGGGGACAGGGGCGAACACCGGGGAGCTGTTTTTT.

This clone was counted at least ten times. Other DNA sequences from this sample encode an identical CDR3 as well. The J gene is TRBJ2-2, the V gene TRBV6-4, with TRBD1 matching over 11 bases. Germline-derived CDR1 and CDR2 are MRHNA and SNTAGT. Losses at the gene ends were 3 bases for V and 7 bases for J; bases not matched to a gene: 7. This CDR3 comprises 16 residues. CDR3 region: CASSDSGQGAGGELFF. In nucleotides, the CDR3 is TGTGCCAGCAGTGATTCTGGACAGGGGGCCGGCGGGGAGCTGTTTTTT.

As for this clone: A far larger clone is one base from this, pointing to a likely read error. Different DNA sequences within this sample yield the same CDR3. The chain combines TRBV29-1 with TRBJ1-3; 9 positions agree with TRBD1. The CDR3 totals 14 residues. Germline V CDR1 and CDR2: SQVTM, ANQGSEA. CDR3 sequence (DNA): TGCAGCGCCTCAACAGGGGGCAGTGGAAACACAATATATTTT. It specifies CSASTGGSGNTIYF.

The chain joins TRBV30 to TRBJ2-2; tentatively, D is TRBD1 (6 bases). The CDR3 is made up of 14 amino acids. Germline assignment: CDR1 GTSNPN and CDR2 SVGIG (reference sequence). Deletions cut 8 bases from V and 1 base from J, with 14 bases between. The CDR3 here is CAAPGTMNTGELFF. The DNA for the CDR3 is TGTGCCGCACCCGGGACAATGAACACCGGGGAGCTGTTTTTT.

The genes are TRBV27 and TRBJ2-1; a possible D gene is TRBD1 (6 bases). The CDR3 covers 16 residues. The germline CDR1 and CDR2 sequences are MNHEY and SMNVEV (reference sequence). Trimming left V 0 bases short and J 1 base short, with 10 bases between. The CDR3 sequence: CASSLSAGTSYNEQFF. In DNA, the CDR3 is TGTGCCAGCAGTTTATCGGCCGGGACATCCTACAATGAGCAGTTCTTC.

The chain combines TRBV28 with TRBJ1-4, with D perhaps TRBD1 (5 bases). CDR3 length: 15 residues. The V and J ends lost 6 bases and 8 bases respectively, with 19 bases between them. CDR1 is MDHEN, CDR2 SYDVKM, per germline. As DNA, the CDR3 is TGTGCCAGCAGCCGCGGGGGAGTACGAGGGGAAAAACTGTTTTTT. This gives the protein CASSRGGVRGEKLFF.

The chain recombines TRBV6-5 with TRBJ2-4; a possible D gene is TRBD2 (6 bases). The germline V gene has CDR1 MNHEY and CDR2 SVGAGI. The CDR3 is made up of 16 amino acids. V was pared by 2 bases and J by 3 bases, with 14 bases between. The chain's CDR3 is CASSYPGVAGKNIQYF. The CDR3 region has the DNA TGTGCCAGCAGTTACCCGGGGGTCGCGGGCAAAAACATTCAGTACTTC.